The clone carrying this TCR beta chain was seen a handful of times. Its antigen is not known. The source of the sample is a study of T cell repertoires in cytomegalovirus infection. Per the germline V gene, CDR1 is SSHAT and CDR2 is FNYEAQ (reference sequence). V lost 1 base and J lost 6, with 13 bases in between. The CDR3 totals 15 residues. TCRdb ran MiXCR on the reads and lists one entry per CDR3 protein. Among under 850,000 distinct CDR3 sequences, roughly 36% were seen once, and the ten largest hold roughly 20%. The chain carries TRBV7-7 and TRBJ2-1; weak D call: TRBD2 (5 bases). The receptor comes from a human donor in good health (CMV status not recorded). Some clones in this sample may be carry-over from other donors' samples. Sequencing was performed on cultured PBMCs, taken from culture after CMV antigen stimulation. The CDR3 here is CASSLVAARGNEQFF. CDR3 DNA: TGTGCCAGCAGCTTAGTGGCGGCCCGGGGCAATGAGCAGTTCTTC.